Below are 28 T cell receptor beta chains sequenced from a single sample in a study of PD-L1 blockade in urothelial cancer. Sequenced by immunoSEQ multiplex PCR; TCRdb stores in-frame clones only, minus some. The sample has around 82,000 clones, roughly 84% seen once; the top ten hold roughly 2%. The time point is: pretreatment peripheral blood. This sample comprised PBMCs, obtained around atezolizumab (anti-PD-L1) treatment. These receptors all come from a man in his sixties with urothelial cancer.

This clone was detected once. The CDR3 DNA is TGTGCCAGCAGATCTAGCGGGAGGGGCACAGATACGCAGTATTTT. Protein: CASRSSGRGTDTQYF. The V gene is TRBV5-6, the J gene TRBJ2-3; TRBD2 matches at 12 bases. V shed 5 bases and J 1 base; nucleotides not matched to a gene: 2. The CDR3 has 15 amino acids. Germline lookup yields CDR1 SGHDT and CDR2 YYEEEE.

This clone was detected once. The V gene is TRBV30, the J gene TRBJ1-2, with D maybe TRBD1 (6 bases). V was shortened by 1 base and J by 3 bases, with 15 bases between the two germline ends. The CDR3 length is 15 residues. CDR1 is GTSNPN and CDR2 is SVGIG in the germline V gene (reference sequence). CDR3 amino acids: CAWSANRDMDYGYTF. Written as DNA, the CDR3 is TGTGCCTGGAGTGCCAACAGGGATATGGACTATGGCTACACCTTC.

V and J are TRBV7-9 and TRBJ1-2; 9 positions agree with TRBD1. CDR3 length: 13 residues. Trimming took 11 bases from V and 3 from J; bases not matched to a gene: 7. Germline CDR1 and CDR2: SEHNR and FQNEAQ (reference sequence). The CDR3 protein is CAGGQGGDYGYTF. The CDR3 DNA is TGTGCCGGGGGACAGGGTGGTGACTATGGCTACACCTTC.

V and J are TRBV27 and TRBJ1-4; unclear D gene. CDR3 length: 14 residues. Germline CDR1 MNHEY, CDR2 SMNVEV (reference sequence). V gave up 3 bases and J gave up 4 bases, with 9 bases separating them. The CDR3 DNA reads TGTGCCAGCAGTTTCTGGGCAGATAATGAAAAACTGTTTTTT. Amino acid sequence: CASSFWADNEKLFF.

DNA of the CDR3: TGTGCCAGCAGCGGTACCGGGACAGGGGATGAAAAACTGTTTTTT. Protein: CASSGTGTGDEKLFF. The rearrangement uses TRBV5-6 and TRBJ1-4, with 10 bases lining up with TRBD1. The germline V gene encodes CDR1 SGHDT and CDR2 YYEEEE. V lost 4 bases and J lost 6; bases outside the gene matches: 6. CDR3 length: 15 amino acids.

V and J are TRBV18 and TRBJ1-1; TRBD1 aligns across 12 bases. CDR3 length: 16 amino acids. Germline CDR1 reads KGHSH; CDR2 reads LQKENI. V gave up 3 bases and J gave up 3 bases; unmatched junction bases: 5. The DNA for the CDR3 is TGTGCCAGCTCACCTGGGACAGGGGGCGTGGACACTGAAGCTTTCTTT. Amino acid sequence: CASSPGTGGVDTEAFF. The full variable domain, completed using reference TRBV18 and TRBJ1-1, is NAGVMQNPRHLVRRRGQEARLRCSPMKGHSHVYWYRQLPEEGLKFMVYLQKENIIDESGMPKERFSAEFPKEGPSILRIQQVVRGDSAAYFCASSPGTGGVDTEAFFGQGTRLTVV.

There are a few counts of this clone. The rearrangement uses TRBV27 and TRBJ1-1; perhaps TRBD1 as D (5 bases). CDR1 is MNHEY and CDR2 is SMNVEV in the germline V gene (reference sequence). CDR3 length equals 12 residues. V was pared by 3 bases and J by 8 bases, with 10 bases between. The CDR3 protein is CASSFYGQEAFF. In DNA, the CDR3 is TGTGCCAGCAGTTTCTACGGACAAGAAGCTTTCTTT.

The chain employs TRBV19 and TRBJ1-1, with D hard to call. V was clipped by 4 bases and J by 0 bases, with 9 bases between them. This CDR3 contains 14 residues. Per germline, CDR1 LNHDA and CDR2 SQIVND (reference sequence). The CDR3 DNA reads TGTGCCAGTAGTACCGTTGGGCTGAACACTGAAGCTTTCTTT. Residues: CASSTVGLNTEAFF.

The CDR3 protein is CASSLARSGRSSYEQYF. The CDR3 bases are TGTGCCAGCAGCTTAGCCCGAAGCGGGAGAAGTTCCTACGAGCAGTACTTC. The rearrangement links TRBV11-2 to TRBJ2-7; 8 bases agree with TRBD2. V shed 1 base and J 1 base; nucleotides not matched to a gene: 9. The CDR3 is 17 amino acids. Germline CDR1 and CDR2: SGHAT and FQNNGV.

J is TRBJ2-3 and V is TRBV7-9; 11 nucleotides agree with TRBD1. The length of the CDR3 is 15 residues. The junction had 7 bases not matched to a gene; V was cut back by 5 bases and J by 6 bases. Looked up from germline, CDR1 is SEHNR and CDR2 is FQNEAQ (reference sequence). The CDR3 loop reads CASSPWDRGSDTQYF. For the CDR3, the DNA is TGTGCCAGCAGCCCGTGGGACAGGGGGAGTGATACGCAGTATTTT.

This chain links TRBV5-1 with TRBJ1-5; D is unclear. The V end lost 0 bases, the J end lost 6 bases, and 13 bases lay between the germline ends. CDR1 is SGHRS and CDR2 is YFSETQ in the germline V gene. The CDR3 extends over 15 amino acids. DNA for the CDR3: TGCGCCAGCAGCTTGGGGGCCCCAGAGGGTCAGCCCCAGCATTTT. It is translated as CASSLGAPEGQPQHF. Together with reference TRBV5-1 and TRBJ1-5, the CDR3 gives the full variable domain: KAGVTQTPRYLIKTRGQQVTLSCSPISGHRSVSWYQQTPGQGLQFLFEYFSETQRNKGNFPGRFSGRQFSNSRSEMNVSTLELGDSALYLCASSLGAPEGQPQHFGDGTRLSIL.

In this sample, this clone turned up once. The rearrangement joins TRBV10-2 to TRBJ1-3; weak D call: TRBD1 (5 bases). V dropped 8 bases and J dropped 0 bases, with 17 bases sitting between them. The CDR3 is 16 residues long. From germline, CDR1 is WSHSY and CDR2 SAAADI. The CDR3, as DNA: TGCGCCAGCGCGCGGGGGAACACAGGCTCTGGAAACACCATATATTTT. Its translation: CASARGNTGSGNTIYF.

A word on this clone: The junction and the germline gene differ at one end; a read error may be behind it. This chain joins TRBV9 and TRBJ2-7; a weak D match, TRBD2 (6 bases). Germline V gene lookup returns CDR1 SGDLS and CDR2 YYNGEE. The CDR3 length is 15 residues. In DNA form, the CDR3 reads TGTGCCAGCACCGTAGGGGCGGGAATGGTGTACGAGCAGTACTTC. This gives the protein CASTVGAGMVYEQYF.

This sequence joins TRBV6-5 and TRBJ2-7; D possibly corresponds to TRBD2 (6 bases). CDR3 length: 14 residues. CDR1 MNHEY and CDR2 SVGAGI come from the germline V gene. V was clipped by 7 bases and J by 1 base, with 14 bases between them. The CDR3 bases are TGTGCCAGCACCCCACCGGGGGTGTCCTACGAGCAGTACTTC. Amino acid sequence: CASTPPGVSYEQYF.

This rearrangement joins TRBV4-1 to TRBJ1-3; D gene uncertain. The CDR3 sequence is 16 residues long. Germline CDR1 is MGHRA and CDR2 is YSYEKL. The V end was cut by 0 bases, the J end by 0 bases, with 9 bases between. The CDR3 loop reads CASSQENSDSGNTIYF. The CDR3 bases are TGCGCCAGCAGCCAAGAGAACAGTGACTCTGGAAACACCATATATTTT.

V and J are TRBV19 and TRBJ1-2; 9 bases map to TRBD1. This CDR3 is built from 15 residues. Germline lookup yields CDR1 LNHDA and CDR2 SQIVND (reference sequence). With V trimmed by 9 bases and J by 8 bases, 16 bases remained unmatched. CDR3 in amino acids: CASQVPGTGYRGYTF. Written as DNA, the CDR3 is TGTGCCAGCCAAGTGCCTGGGACAGGGTATCGAGGCTACACCTTC.

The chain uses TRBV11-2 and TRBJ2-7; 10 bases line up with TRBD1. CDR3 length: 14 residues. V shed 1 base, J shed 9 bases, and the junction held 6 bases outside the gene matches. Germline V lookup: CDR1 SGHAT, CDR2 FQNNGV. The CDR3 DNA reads TGTGCCAGCAGCTTAGCGAGACAGGGGGCGAGGCAGTACTTC. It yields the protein CASSLARQGARQYF.

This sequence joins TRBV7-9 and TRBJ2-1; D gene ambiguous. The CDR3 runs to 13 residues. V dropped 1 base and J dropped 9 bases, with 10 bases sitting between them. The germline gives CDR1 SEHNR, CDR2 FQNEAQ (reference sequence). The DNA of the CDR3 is TGTGCCAGCAGCTTAGGGGCCCGGCCTGAGCAGTTCTTC. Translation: CASSLGARPEQFF.

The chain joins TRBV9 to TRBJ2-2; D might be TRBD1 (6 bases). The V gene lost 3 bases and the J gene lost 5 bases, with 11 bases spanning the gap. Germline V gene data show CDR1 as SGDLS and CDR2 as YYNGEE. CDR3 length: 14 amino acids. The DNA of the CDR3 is TGTGCCAGCAGCGCCACAGGGTGGACCGGGGAGCTGTTTTTT. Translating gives CASSATGWTGELFF. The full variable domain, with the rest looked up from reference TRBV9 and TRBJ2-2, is DSGVTQTPKHLITATGQRVTLRCSPRSGDLSVYWYQQSLDQGLQFLIQYYNGEERAKGNILERFSAQQFPDLHSELNLSSLELGDSALYFCASSATGWTGELFFGEGSRLTVL.

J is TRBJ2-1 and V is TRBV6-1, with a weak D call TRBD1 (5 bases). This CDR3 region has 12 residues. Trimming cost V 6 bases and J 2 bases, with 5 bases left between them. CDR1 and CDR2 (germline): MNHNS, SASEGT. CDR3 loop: CASRGAYNEQFF. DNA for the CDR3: TGTGCCAGCAGAGGGGCCTACAATGAGCAGTTCTTC.

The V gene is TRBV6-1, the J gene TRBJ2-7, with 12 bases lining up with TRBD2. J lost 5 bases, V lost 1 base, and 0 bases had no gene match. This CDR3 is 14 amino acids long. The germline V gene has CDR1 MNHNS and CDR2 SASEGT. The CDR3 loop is CASSEGTSGDEQYF. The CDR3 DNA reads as TGTGCCAGCAGTGAAGGGACTAGCGGGGACGAGCAGTACTTC.

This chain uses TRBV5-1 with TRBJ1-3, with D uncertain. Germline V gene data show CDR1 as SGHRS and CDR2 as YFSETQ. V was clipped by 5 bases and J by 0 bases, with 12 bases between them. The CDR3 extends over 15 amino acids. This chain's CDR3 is CASRGVGSSGNTIYF. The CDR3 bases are TGCGCCAGCAGGGGAGTAGGGAGCTCTGGAAACACCATATATTTT.

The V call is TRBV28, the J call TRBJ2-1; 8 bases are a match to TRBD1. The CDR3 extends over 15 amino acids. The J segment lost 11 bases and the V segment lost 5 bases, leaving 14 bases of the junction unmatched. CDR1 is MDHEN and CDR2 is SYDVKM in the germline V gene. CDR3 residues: CASSPRTGTLLKQFF. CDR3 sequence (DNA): TGTGCCAGCAGTCCTCGGACAGGGACCCTCCTGAAGCAGTTCTTC.

The CDR3 loop reads CAISGTGNTEAFF. DNA for the CDR3: TGTGCCATCAGTGGGACAGGAAACACTGAAGCTTTCTTT. The V call is TRBV10-3, the J call TRBJ1-1, with 7 nucleotides matching TRBD1. V lost 4 bases to trimming and J lost 2 bases; unmatched junction nucleotides: 1. Per germline, CDR1 ENHRY and CDR2 SYGVKD. The CDR3 length is 13 residues.

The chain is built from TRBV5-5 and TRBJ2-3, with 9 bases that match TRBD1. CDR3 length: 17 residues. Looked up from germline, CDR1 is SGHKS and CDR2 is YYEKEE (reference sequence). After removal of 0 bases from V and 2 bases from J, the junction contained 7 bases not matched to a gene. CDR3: CASSLEAGTGNTDTQYF. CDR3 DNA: TGTGCCAGCAGCTTGGAAGCGGGGACAGGGAACACAGATACGCAGTATTTT.

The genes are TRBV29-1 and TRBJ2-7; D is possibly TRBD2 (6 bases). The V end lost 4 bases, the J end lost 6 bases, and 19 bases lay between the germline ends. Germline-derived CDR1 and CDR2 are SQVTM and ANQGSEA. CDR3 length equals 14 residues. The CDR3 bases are TGCAGCGTTGTATGGGGACTCCCGGAAGTCGAGCAGTACTTC. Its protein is CSVVWGLPEVEQYF.

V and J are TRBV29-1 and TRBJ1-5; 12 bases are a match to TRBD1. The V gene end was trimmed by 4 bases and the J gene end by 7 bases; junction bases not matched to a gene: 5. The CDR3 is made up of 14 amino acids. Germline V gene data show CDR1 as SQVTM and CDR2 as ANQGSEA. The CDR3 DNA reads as TGCAGCGTTGGGGACAGGGGGCCGGGGCAGCCCCAGCATTTT. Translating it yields CSVGDRGPGQPQHF.

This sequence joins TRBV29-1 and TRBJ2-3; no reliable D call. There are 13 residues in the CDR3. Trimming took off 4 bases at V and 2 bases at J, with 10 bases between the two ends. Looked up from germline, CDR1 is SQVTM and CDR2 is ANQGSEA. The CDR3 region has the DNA TGCAGCGTTGTAGGCTGGGCCACAGATACGCAGTATTTT. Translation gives CSVVGWATDTQYF.